This T cell receptor (beta chain) was recorded in a study of blood T cell repertoires in COVID-19. Clones were read by immunoSEQ multiplex PCR, and TCRdb kept only the in-frame ones, dropping some. The table lists a few hundred thousand clones, roughly nine tenths of them singletons. Germline CDR1 is SGHRS and CDR2 is YFSETQ. V lost 0 bases and J lost 1; bases outside the gene matches: 6. CDR3 length: 17 residues. J is TRBJ2-5 and V is TRBV5-1; 10 positions match TRBD2. This sequence was found in a man aged 50-60 years with acute or convalescent COVID-19. Source material: peripheral blood. CDR3 in DNA: TGCGCCAGCAGCTTGGGGGTAGCGGGGGGTCCCCAAGAGACCCAGTACTTC. It yields the protein CASSLGVAGGPQETQYF.